Listed here are 8 T cell receptor beta chains from one sample, sequenced in a study of T cells after yellow fever vaccination. In TCRdb, the 5' RACE reads were re-called with MiXCR into one record per CDR3 protein. The sample records approximately 550,000 distinct CDR3 sequences, 15% to 20% being singletons. This specimen consisted of PBMCs, obtained 15 days after the yellow fever booster vaccination. These receptors came from a man aged 30 to 45 who received the YFV17D yellow fever vaccine.

This chain joins TRBV10-3 and TRBJ2-7; D may be TRBD2 (5 bases). The CDR3 loop spans 15 amino acids. Germline CDR1 and CDR2: ENHRY and SYGVKD. Trimming pared 4 bases from V and 0 bases from J, leaving 13 bases between. Written as DNA, the CDR3 is TGTGCCATCAGTGGCGGTTCCGGGGTCTCCTACGAGCAGTACTTC. It is translated as CAISGGSGVSYEQYF.

This CDR3 reads CASSQDVGPYNEQFF. CDR3 nucleotides: TGTGCCAGCAGCCAAGACGTTGGCCCTTACAATGAGCAGTTCTTC. This chain connects TRBV25-1 to TRBJ2-1, with no clear D. CDR3 length: 15 residues. Germline CDR1 is MGHDK and CDR2 is SYGVNS. The ends were cut back, 6 bases at V and 4 bases at J, with 16 bases in the middle.

The chain joins TRBV11-2 to TRBJ2-2; D gene ambiguous. Germline V gene lookup returns CDR1 SGHAT and CDR2 FQNNGV. V gave up 5 bases and J gave up 0 bases, with 10 bases separating them. The CDR3 consists of 15 residues. For the CDR3, the DNA is TGTGCCAGCAGCCGGACGGGTTCGAACACCGGGGAGCTGTTTTTT. Translation: CASSRTGSNTGELFF.

The V gene is TRBV19, the J gene TRBJ1-5, with a weak D call TRBD1 (6 bases). Germline V gene data show CDR1 as LNHDA and CDR2 as SQIVND (reference sequence). This CDR3 has 14 residues. Trimming left V 5 bases short and J 3 bases short, with 11 bases between. The CDR3, as DNA: TGTGCCAGTAGTCACAGGGAAAACAATCAGCCCCAGCATTTT. Protein: CASSHRENNQPQHF.

The V call is TRBV6-5, the J call TRBJ2-1; tentatively, D is TRBD2 (6 bases). V was pared by 2 bases and J by 6 bases, with 17 bases between. Germline V gene data show CDR1 as MNHEY and CDR2 as SVGAGI. The CDR3 is 16 amino acids. As DNA, the CDR3 is TGTGCCAGCAGTTACGCGGACTCCCCGGGAGTCAATGAGCAGTTCTTC. It is translated as CASSYADSPGVNEQFF.

Only a few counts were recorded for this clonotype. This chain joins TRBV5-1 and TRBJ2-2, with 7 nucleotides matching TRBD1. The CDR3 runs 15 residues. The J segment lost 0 bases and the V segment lost 3 bases, leaving 2 bases of the junction unmatched. The V gene's germline CDR1 is SGHRS and CDR2 YFSETQ. CDR3 nucleotides: TGCGCCAGCAGCTATGGGACAGCGAACACCGGGGAGCTGTTTTTT. Translating it yields CASSYGTANTGELFF.

This clonotype was seen only a few times. This chain connects TRBV20-1 to TRBJ1-1; D not certain. V was pared by 5 bases and J by 4 bases, with 14 bases between. CDR3 length equals 13 residues. The germline V gene has CDR1 DFQATT and CDR2 SNEGSKA (reference sequence). The CDR3 spells CSAEEGVATEAFF. CDR3 sequence (DNA): TGCAGTGCTGAGGAGGGCGTGGCCACTGAAGCTTTCTTT.

The sample holds a few counts of this clonotype. The chain recombines TRBV7-2 with TRBJ2-7, with a weak D call TRBD2 (6 bases). The CDR3 has 15 amino acids. Germline V lookup: CDR1 SGHTA, CDR2 FQGNSA. Trimming stripped 5 bases from V and 0 bases from J, with 14 bases between. The CDR3: CASSPAGGTSYEQYF. CDR3 sequence (DNA): TGTGCCAGCAGCCCCGCGGGCGGGACCTCCTACGAGCAGTACTTC. The variable domain in full, with the rest retrieved from reference TRBV7-2 and TRBJ2-7, is GAGVSQSPSNKVTEKGKDVELRCDPISGHTALYWYRQSLGQGLEFLIYFQGNSAPDKSGLPSDRFSAERTGGSVSTLTIQRTQQEDSAVYLCASSPAGGTSYEQYFGPGTRLTVT.